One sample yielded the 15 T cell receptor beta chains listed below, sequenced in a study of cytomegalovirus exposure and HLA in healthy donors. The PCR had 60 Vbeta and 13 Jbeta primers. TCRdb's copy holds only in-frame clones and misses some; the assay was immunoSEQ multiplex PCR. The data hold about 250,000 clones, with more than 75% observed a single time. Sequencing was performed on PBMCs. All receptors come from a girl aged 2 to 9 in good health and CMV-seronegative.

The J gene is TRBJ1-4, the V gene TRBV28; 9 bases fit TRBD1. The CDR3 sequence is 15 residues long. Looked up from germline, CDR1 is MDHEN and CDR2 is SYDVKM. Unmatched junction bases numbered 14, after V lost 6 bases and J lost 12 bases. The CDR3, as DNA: TGTGCCAGCAGACCCACCGGGACAGGGTCGTTGGAACTGTTTTTT. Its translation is CASRPTGTGSLELFF.

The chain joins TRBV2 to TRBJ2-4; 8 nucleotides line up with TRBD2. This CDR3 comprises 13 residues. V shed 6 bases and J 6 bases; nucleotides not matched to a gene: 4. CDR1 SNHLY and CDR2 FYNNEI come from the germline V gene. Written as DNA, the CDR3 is TGTGCCAGCAGCGGACTAGCTGGAAACATTCAGTACTTC. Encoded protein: CASSGLAGNIQYF.

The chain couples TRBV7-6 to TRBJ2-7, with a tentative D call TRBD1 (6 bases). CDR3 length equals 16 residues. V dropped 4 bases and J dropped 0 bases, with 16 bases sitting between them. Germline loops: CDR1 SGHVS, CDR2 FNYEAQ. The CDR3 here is CASSSNGQKSSYEQYF. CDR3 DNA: TGTGCCAGCAGCTCGAACGGACAGAAAAGCTCCTACGAGCAGTACTTC. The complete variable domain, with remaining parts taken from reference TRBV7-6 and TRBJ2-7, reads GAGVSQSPRYKVTKRGQDVALRCDPISGHVSLYWYRQALGQGPEFLTYFNYEAQQDKSGLPNDRFSAERPEGSISTLTIQRTEQRDSAMYRCASSSNGQKSSYEQYFGPGTRLTVT.

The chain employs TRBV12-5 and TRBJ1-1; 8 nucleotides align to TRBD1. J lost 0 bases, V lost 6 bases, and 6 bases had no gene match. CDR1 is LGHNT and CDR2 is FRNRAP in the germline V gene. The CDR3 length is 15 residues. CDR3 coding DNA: TGTGCTAGTGGACGGGACAGGATCATGAACACTGAAGCTTTCTTT. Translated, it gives CASGRDRIMNTEAFF.

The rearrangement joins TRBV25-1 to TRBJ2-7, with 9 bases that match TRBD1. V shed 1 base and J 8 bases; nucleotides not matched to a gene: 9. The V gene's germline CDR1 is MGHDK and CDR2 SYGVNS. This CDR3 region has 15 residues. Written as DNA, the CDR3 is TGTGCCAGCAGTGAATGGAGACAGGGGGATTGGAAGCAGTACTTC. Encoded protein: CASSEWRQGDWKQYF.

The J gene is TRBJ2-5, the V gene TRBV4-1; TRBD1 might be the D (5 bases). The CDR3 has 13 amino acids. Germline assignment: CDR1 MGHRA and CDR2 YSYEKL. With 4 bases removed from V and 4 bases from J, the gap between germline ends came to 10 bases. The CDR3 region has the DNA TGCGCCAGCAGCCCAGGGTGGGGAGAGACCCAGTACTTC. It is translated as CASSPGWGETQYF.

The CDR3: CASSKGDSPLHF. The DNA of the CDR3 is TGCGCCAGCAGCAAGGGGGATTCACCCCTCCACTTT. V is TRBV5-1 and J is TRBJ1-6, with D tentatively TRBD1 (6 bases). The CDR3 is made up of 12 amino acids. Looked up from germline, CDR1 is SGHRS and CDR2 is YFSETQ. Trimming took 4 bases from V and 8 from J, leaving 7 bases between them.

CDR3 residues: CASSLTSGGETQYF. In DNA form, the CDR3 reads TGTGCCAGCAGCCTGACTAGCGGGGGGGAGACCCAGTACTTC. V is TRBV11-2 and J is TRBJ2-5; 13 bases match TRBD2. The junction had 2 bases not matched to a gene; V was cut back by 5 bases and J by 5 bases. Germline assignment: CDR1 SGHAT and CDR2 FQNNGV. This CDR3 comprises 14 residues. The full variable domain, its missing parts supplied by reference TRBV11-2 and TRBJ2-5, is EAGVAQSPRYKIIEKRQSVAFWCNPISGHATLYWYQQILGQGPKLLIQFQNNGVVDDSQLPKDRFSAERLKGVDSTLKIQPAKLEDSAVYLCASSLTSGGETQYFGPGTRLLVL.

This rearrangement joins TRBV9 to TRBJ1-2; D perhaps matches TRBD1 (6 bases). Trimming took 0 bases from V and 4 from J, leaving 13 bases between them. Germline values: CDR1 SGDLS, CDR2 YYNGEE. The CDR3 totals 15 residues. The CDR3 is CASSVAQGKGYGYTF. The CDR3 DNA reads TGTGCCAGCAGCGTAGCTCAGGGGAAGGGCTATGGCTACACCTTC.

The CDR3 DNA sequence: TGTGCCAGCTCCCGCCGGGTGGGGCCCCCGACGGATAACACTGAAGCTTTCTTT. It is translated as CASSRRVGPPTDNTEAFF. The chain carries TRBV18 and TRBJ1-1; possible D gene TRBD1, 5 bases. Germline V gene data show CDR1 as KGHSH and CDR2 as LQKENI. Trimming pared 6 bases from V and 2 bases from J, leaving 25 bases between. CDR3 length: 18 amino acids.

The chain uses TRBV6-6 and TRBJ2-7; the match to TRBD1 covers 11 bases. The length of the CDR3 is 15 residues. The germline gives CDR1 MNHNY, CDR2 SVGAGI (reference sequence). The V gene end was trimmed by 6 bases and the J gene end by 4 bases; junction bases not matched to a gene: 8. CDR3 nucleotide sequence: TGTGCCAGCAGAAATCGAGGGACAGGGGGTTACGAGCAGTACTTC. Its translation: CASRNRGTGGYEQYF.

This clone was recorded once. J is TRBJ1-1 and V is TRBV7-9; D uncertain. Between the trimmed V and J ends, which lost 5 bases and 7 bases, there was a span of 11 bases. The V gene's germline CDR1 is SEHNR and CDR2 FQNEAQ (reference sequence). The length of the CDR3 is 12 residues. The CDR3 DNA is TGTGCCAGCAGCCAAAACGGGGTTGAAGCTTTCTTT. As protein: CASSQNGVEAFF.

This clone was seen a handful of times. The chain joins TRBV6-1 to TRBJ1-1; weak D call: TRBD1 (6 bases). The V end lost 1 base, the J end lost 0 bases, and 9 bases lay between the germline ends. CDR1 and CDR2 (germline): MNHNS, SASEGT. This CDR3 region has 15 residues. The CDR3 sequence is CASSEEDSLNTEAFF. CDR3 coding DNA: TGTGCCAGCAGTGAAGAGGACAGCTTGAACACTGAAGCTTTCTTT.

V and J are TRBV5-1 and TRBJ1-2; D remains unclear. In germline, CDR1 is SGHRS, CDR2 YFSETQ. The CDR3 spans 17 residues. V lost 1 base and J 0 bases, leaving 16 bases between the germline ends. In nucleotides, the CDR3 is TGCGCCAGCAGCTTGAATATTTTAGGCAGCGCTAACTATGGCTACACCTTC. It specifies CASSLNILGSANYGYTF.

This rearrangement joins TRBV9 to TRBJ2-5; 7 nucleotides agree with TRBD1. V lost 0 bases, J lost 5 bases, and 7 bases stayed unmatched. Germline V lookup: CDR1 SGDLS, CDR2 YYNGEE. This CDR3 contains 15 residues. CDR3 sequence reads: CASSVATRGLETQYF. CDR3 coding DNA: TGTGCCAGCAGCGTAGCTACCAGGGGGTTGGAGACCCAGTACTTC.